The subject of this entry is one T cell receptor (beta chain). The source of the sample is a study of blood T cell repertoires in COVID-19. Sequencing used immunoSEQ multiplex PCR; TCRdb keeps in-frame clones, though not all of them. This sample has about 270,000 clones, with about 88% found just once. Per the germline V gene, CDR1 is SGHTA and CDR2 is FQGTGA. This CDR3 is built from 14 residues. Trimming took 3 bases from V and 2 from J, leaving 9 bases between them. Sequenced sample: PBMCs or T cells enriched from blood (not recorded which). The sequence derives from a woman between 45 and 65 years old who had recovered from COVID-19. The rearrangement links TRBV7-3 to TRBJ2-3; tentative D call: TRBD1 (6 bases). The CDR3: CASSFLGATDTQYF. The CDR3 DNA reads TGTGCCAGCAGCTTTTTGGGGGCCACAGATACGCAGTATTTT.